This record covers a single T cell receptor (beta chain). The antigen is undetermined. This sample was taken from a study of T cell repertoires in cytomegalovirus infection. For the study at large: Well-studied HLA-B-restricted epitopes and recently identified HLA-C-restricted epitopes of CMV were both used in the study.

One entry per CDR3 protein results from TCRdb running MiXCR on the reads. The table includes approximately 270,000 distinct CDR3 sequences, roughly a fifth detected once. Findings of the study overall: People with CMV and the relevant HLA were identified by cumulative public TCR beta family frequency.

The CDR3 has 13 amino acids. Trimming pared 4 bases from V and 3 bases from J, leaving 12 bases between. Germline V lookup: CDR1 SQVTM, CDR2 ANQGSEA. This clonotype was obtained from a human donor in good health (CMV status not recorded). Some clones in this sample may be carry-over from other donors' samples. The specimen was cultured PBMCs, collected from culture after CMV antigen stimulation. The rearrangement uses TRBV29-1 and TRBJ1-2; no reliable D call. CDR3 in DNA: TGCAGCGTTGGGCCGGGAGAGGACTATGGCTACACCTTC. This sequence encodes CSVGPGEDYGYTF.